This T cell receptor (beta chain) was found in a study of cytomegalovirus exposure and HLA in healthy donors. Primers for the PCR totalled 60 Vbeta and 13 Jbeta. Using immunoSEQ multiplex PCR, the repertoire was profiled, and TCRdb retains in-frame clones only, with some absent. Of about 120,000 clones detected, about 80% appear once; the ten largest clones hold 30%. A note on this clone: Its antigen is not identified.

Study-wide results and caveats: TCR association rates varied by HLA locus in a later analysis, with DRB1 highest and HLA-C lowest. An apparent linkage of common viral pathogens to several of the most significant clusters emerged in a later analysis. Most TCRs appeared rarely, but some public TCRs recurred in many donors.

Germline CDR1 is GTSNPN and CDR2 is SVGIG (reference sequence). Trimming took 4 bases from V and 6 from J, leaving 9 bases between them. CDR3 length equals 11 residues. Source material: PBMCs. The sequence came from a man aged 55 to 70 in good health and CMV-seropositive. The gene calls are TRBV30 and TRBJ1-2; D unresolved. CDR3 DNA sequence: TGTGCCTGGACGCACGGGAATGGCTACACCTTC. It translates to CAWTHGNGYTF.